This T cell receptor beta chain was recovered during a study of T cells in Graves' hyperthyroidism and ophthalmopathy. Amplification yielded TCR beta CDR3 regions, with RNA transcripts as the source. The HTBI primer set drove a first-round RT-PCR of the TCR CDR3. TCRdb re-called the multiplex PCR reads through MiXCR, storing one row per CDR3 protein. The sample contains a few hundred thousand distinct CDR3 sequences, around an eighth of which appear only once. The V end was cut by 3 bases, the J end by 6 bases, with 7 bases between. This CDR3 region has 12 residues. Germline V gene sequence: CDR1 MDHEN, CDR2 SYDVKM. Ten or more counts support this clonotype.

Sequencing was done on a sample of blood. The sequence came from a young man with Graves' hyperthyroidism that later progressed to Graves' ophthalmopathy. The chain combines TRBV28 with TRBJ2-3; unclear D gene. Here the CDR3 reads CASSLYRDTQYF. The DNA for the CDR3 is TGTGCCAGCAGTTTGTACCGGGATACGCAGTATTTT.